This T cell receptor beta chain was observed in a study of human T cells and chemical hapten exposure (dated by TCRdb to about 2021). Regarding the study in general: For sensitization, 2% DPC in acetone was applied to a roughly 2 cm by roughly 2 cm area of upper inner arm skin. In alopecia patients, the study followed how the peripheral blood TCR repertoire changed in vivo over primary and secondary sensitization to diphenylcyclopropenone (DPC), a hapten. Libraries were pooled for sequencing, and variation in per-sample TCR yields was attributed mainly to small differences in library volumes within the pool. About 27 alopecia patients gave blood for TCR sequencing at one to four time points (pre-sensitization, 2, 6 and 24 weeks). Patient blood was sampled pre-sensitization (week 0) and at 2, 6 and about 24 weeks after DPC sensitization. Patch tests used Finn chambers with 0.01% DPC on the upper back, scored after 6 days by International Contact Dermatitis Research Group standards. Throughout the study period of around 24 weeks, patients also received therapeutic DPC doses to the scalp every week. Most of the patients in the cohort were female, and the cohort covered alopecia areata with under or over 50% scalp involvement, alopecia totalis and alopecia universalis. Broad study findings and their caveats: Significantly more large CDR3 similarity clusters were formed by expanded TCRs than by pre-sensitization or healthy control sets, consistent with antigen-driven responses. Alopecia, a presumed autoimmune disease, was present in all patients, so the immune response of the patients might differ from that of healthy individuals. The number of TCRs above 1 in 1000 frequency did not change with DPC sensitization; there was no evidence of global repertoire structure alterations. The number of PT1 expanded TCRs positively correlated with patch test score, significant at thresholds 8, 16 and 32 but not 4. After repeated subsampling, changes were observed in the strength of the expansion versus patch-test correlation and in the threshold at which the correlation became significant.

V loses 4 bases, J loses 7 bases, and the germline ends lie 12 bases apart. From its cysteine to its phenylalanine, the CDR3 spans 13 amino acids. Just the 39-base CDR3 DNA is kept, in frame starting at base 1. Many counts were recorded for this clonotype. Its target antigen remains unknown. Within one base of it there is no much larger clone, and no base qualities were kept. The library was made by RACE. The sample was run on a NextSeq 500. Library preparation attached unique molecular identifiers to individual cDNA molecules for quantitative, reproducible TCR counting. For every blood RNA sample, sequencing covered both the TCR alpha and TCR beta chains. Per the authors' processing: The median number of TCRs per sample was approximately 93,000, ranging from about 23,224 to 750,000. The Decombinator software suite was used to annotate V, J and CDR3 in the TCR reads. For the PS versus PT1 abundance plots, all samples were subsampled to the same number of TCRs (28,000). Expanded TCRs were defined as absent before sensitization and observed at least eight times at the 2-week time point. TCRdb reanalyzed the raw reads on its own, using fastp at Q25 for trimming and MiXCR for clone calling, and kept in-frame beta chains. When rows share a CDR3 protein, they turn into one entry using the most common DNA and genes. The V and J calls were determined by TCRdb, not by the authors. The sample table shows more than 300,000 distinct CDR3 sequences, and approximately 5% are seen once. The ten largest clones add up to around 2.6% of the sample.

The sample's time point label, decoded: pre-sensitization, week 0. Explained via the paper, the treatment or condition label denotes: therapeutic diphenylcyclopropenone sensitization with weekly scalp DPC. At each patch-test visit, blood was drawn before the patch test was applied. Patients were eligible if aged 18 to 70, diagnosed with alopecia and judged suitable for DPC therapy, and pregnant patients were excluded. Total RNA was extracted from unfractionated whole blood that had been collected in Tempus Blood RNA tubes. This specimen consisted of whole blood, obtained in connection with sensitization to the hapten diphenylcyclopropenone (DPC). The chain employs TRBV12-3 or TRBV12-4 and TRBJ2-3; TRBD2 could be the D gene, as 6 bases match. This TCR derives from a woman aged 50 to 65 with alopecia areata. Some clones in this sample may be carry-over from other donors' samples. The nucleotide sequence reads TGTGCCAGCAGTTCCGGGACTCCAAATACGCAGTATTTT. This sequence encodes CASSSGTPNTQYF.